What follows are 25 T cell receptor beta chains derived from one specimen sequenced in a study of beta chain features in type 1 diabetes. All of the isolated RNA was reverse transcribed, so expressed TCRB transcripts were sequenced. Repertoires were generated with immunoSEQ multiplex PCR, while TCRdb's copy carries only in-frame clones and drops some. The sample shows about 220,000 clones, 9.5% to 13% of them seen only once. Sequenced: central memory CD4+ T cells from blood. These receptors were collected from a man aged 18 to 29 in good health.

This clone was seen more than once but under ten times. V is TRBV4-3 and J is TRBJ2-5; TRBD1 matches 7 bases. CDR3 length equals 16 residues. The V gene's germline CDR1 is LGHNA and CDR2 YSLEER. With V trimmed by 2 bases and J by 2 bases, 8 bases remained unmatched. This CDR3 reads CASSQLRDRGQETQYF. CDR3 nucleotides: TGCGCCAGCAGCCAACTCCGGGACAGAGGACAAGAGACCCAGTACTTC.

The V and J genes are TRBV6-1 and TRBJ2-1; the match to TRBD2 covers 10 bases. This CDR3 has 15 amino acids. The germline CDR1 and CDR2 sequences are MNHNS and SASEGT. V gave up 5 bases and J gave up 7 bases; unmatched junction bases: 8. The CDR3 here is CASSFYGTSENEQFF. The CDR3 DNA sequence: TGTGCCAGCAGTTTCTATGGGACTAGCGAAAATGAGCAGTTCTTC.

A few counts support this clone. The gene calls are TRBV27 and TRBJ2-1, with 8 positions matching TRBD2. Germline assignment: CDR1 MNHEY and CDR2 SMNVEV (reference sequence). The ends lost 2 bases at V and 2 bases at J; junction bases unmatched: 5. The CDR3 length is 16 residues. The DNA for the CDR3 is TGTGCCAGCAGTTTAACGGGAGGGCCTCCCTACAATGAGCAGTTCTTC. Translation gives CASSLTGGPPYNEQFF.

The sample holds many counts of this clone. In DNA, the CDR3 is TGTGCCAGCTCCGTCGGGGGAGCGAGGGCAGATACGCAGTATTTT. It encodes CASSVGGARADTQYF. The gene calls are TRBV18 and TRBJ2-3, with a weak D call TRBD2 (6 bases). Between the trimmed V and J ends, which lost 6 bases and 4 bases, there was a span of 17 bases. Germline V lookup: CDR1 KGHSH, CDR2 LQKENI. The CDR3 runs to 15 residues.

At least ten counts were recorded for this clone. V usage is TRBV29-1 and J usage is TRBJ2-2; maybe TRBD2 (5 bases). This CDR3 has 14 amino acids. V lost 3 bases and J lost 0, with 8 bases in between. Germline V lookup: CDR1 SQVTM, CDR2 ANQGSEA. The CDR3 coding sequence is TGCAGCGTTGATGCCGGGACGAACACCGGGGAGCTGTTTTTT. Amino acid sequence: CSVDAGTNTGELFF.

Ten or more counts support this clone. The sample holds other DNA sequences that translate to the same CDR3. This sequence joins TRBV28 and TRBJ2-4; maybe TRBD2 (5 bases). The CDR3 spans 15 residues. Germline V gene data show CDR1 as MDHEN and CDR2 as SYDVKM. Trimming pared 5 bases from V and 0 bases from J, leaving 11 bases between. The CDR3 is CASSPGEIAKNIQYF. The CDR3 region has the DNA TGTGCCAGCAGTCCCGGGGAGATAGCCAAAAACATTCAGTACTTC. The complete variable domain, with remaining parts taken from reference TRBV28 and TRBJ2-4, reads DVKVTQSSRYLVKRTGEKVFLECVQDMDHENMFWYRQDPGLGLRLIYFSYDVKMKEKGDIPEGYSVSREKKERFSLILESASTNQTSMYLCASSPGEIAKNIQYFGAGTRLSVL.

V gene TRBV9 combines with J gene TRBJ1-2; 8 bases map to TRBD1. The CDR3 spans 14 residues. Looked up from germline, CDR1 is SGDLS and CDR2 is YYNGEE. V was pared by 4 bases and J by 4 bases, with 6 bases of the junction left unmatched. The CDR3 loop is CASSLTGEGYGYTF. The CDR3 DNA sequence: TGTGCCAGCAGCCTGACAGGGGAGGGCTATGGCTACACCTTC.

This clone was observed a few times. The gene calls are TRBV9 and TRBJ2-5; perhaps D is TRBD1 or TRBD2 (6 bases each). Trimming cost V 4 bases and J 5 bases, with 15 bases left between them. Germline lookup yields CDR1 SGDLS and CDR2 YYNGEE. The CDR3 totals 14 residues. CDR3: CASSPRGRSETQYF. The DNA of the CDR3 is TGTGCCAGCAGCCCCCGGGGGCGAAGTGAGACCCAGTACTTC.

The V and J genes are TRBV28 and TRBJ1-5; the D gene is possibly TRBD1 (6 bases). The CDR3 contains 15 residues. CDR1 and CDR2 (germline): MDHEN, SYDVKM. Trimming removed 5 bases at V and 4 bases at J, with 15 bases between. CDR3: CASSAGALRNQPQHF. CDR3 sequence (DNA): TGTGCCAGCAGTGCGGGGGCGTTGAGGAATCAGCCCCAGCATTTT.

This rearrangement joins TRBV10-3 to TRBJ2-7; 9 positions agree with TRBD1. Germline V gene sequence: CDR1 ENHRY, CDR2 SYGVKD. With 11 bases clipped from V and 1 base from J, the junction kept 6 bases outside the gene matches. CDR3 length: 13 residues. The CDR3 sequence: CAAGTGSSYEQYF. The CDR3 DNA is TGTGCCGCCGGGACAGGGTCGTCCTACGAGCAGTACTTC.

The V call is TRBV7-9, the J call TRBJ2-1; D is possibly TRBD1 (5 bases). The CDR3 has 13 amino acids. Germline-derived CDR1 and CDR2 are SEHNR and FQNEAQ (reference sequence). V lost 8 bases and J 4 bases, leaving 12 bases between the germline ends. Written as DNA, the CDR3 is TGTGCCAGCTGGGCCGACAGTTACAATGAGCAGTTCTTC. This gives the protein CASWADSYNEQFF. The whole variable domain, filled in from reference TRBV7-9 and TRBJ2-1, reads DTGVSQNPRHKITKRGQNVTFRCDPISEHNRLYWYRQTLGQGPEFLTYFQNEAQLEKSRLLSDRFSAERPKGSFSTLEIQRTEQGDSAMYLCASWADSYNEQFFGPGTRLTVL.

This clone has only a few counts. This chain joins TRBV4-3 and TRBJ2-2; the match to TRBD2 covers 15 bases. The germline gives CDR1 LGHNA, CDR2 YSLEER. The CDR3 is 18 residues long. V lost 8 bases, J lost 4 bases, and 11 bases stayed unmatched. DNA for the CDR3: TGCGCCAGCCACCCCGGGACTAGCGGGAGGACTGGCACCGGGGAGCTGTTTTTT. Translated: CASHPGTSGRTGTGELFF.

This clone was seen more than once but under ten times. The chain carries TRBV30 and TRBJ1-1; D call uncertain. Trimming removed 5 bases from V and 2 bases from J, with 3 bases in between. Per the germline V gene, CDR1 is GTSNPN and CDR2 is SVGIG (reference sequence). The CDR3 runs 10 residues. The DNA of the CDR3 is TGTGCCTGGGGTAACACTGAAGCTTTCTTT. This codes for CAWGNTEAFF.

This clone was picked up a small number of times. The chain is built from TRBV4-2 and TRBJ2-7, with D unresolved. Germline loops: CDR1 LGHNA, CDR2 YNFKEQ. V lost 2 bases to trimming and J lost 4 bases, with 18 bases between them. This CDR3 region has 16 residues. CDR3 DNA: TGTGCCAGCAGCCAACGCTCCGGGCTCCCGAGTTACGAGCAGTACTTC. Amino acids: CASSQRSGLPSYEQYF.

This clone was counted a few times. The chain couples TRBV10-3 to TRBJ2-7; D not resolved. With 3 bases removed from V and 6 bases from J, the gap between germline ends came to 15 bases. CDR1 is ENHRY, CDR2 SYGVKD, per germline. The CDR3 has 14 amino acids. Written as DNA, the CDR3 is TGTGCCATCAGTGATGTCGCGATGCCCGGCGAGCAGTACTTC. It translates to CAISDVAMPGEQYF.

This clone occurred a few times. The gene calls are TRBV5-4 and TRBJ2-5; D might be TRBD1 or TRBD2, each matching 6 bases. Germline CDR1 SGHNT, CDR2 YYREEE (reference sequence). Trimming left V 2 bases short and J 4 bases short, with 18 bases between. The CDR3 sequence is 16 residues long. Here the CDR3 reads CASSFPIGGGGETQYF. CDR3 bases: TGTGCCAGCAGCTTCCCAATAGGGGGAGGAGGAGAGACCCAGTACTTC.

V is TRBV5-1 and J is TRBJ2-4; TRBD1 is a possible D gene (5 bases). CDR1 is SGHRS, CDR2 YFSETQ, per germline. The CDR3 covers 14 residues. V was pared by 2 bases and J by 2 bases, with 8 bases between. Here the CDR3 DNA reads TGCGCCAGCAGCTTAGGGGTTCCCAAAAACATTCAGTACTTC. Translated, it gives CASSLGVPKNIQYF.

This clone has ten or more counts. The rearrangement uses TRBV7-2 and TRBJ2-7; D possibly corresponds to TRBD2 (6 bases). The ends were cut back, 3 bases at V and 6 bases at J, with 12 bases in the middle. The CDR3 length is 13 residues. CDR1 and CDR2 (germline): SGHTA, FQGNSA. DNA for the CDR3: TGTGCCAGCAGCTTTAAACCGGGGGTCGAGCAGTACTTC. It specifies CASSFKPGVEQYF.

This clone was found many times. The CDR3 loop is CASSFASGGTDTQYF. The DNA of the CDR3 is TGTGCCAGCAGCTTTGCCAGCGGGGGCACAGATACGCAGTATTTT. The chain recombines TRBV11-2 with TRBJ2-3; 7 positions match TRBD2. The CDR3 runs 15 residues. Germline assignment: CDR1 SGHAT and CDR2 FQNNGV. V lost 3 bases, J lost 1 base, and 4 bases stayed unmatched.

The V call is TRBV29-1, the J call TRBJ2-3; D unclear. The CDR3 extends over 14 amino acids. Trimming cost V 0 bases and J 4 bases, with 11 bases left between them. CDR1 SQVTM and CDR2 ANQGSEA come from the germline V gene. CDR3 DNA sequence: TGCAGCGTTGAAGAGAGCGAGTTAGCAGATACGCAGTATTTT. This gives the protein CSVEESELADTQYF.

The chain employs TRBV2 and TRBJ2-3; D not resolved. V dropped 7 bases and J dropped 2 bases, with 7 bases sitting between them. This CDR3 spans 12 amino acids. Germline CDR1 SNHLY, CDR2 FYNNEI. The CDR3 sequence is CASNVLTDTQYF. The CDR3, as DNA: TGTGCCAGCAATGTCCTCACAGATACGCAGTATTTT.

This clone showed up just a few times. Other DNA sequences in the same sample also yield this CDR3. The chain combines TRBV19 with TRBJ2-3; maybe TRBD1 (6 bases). This CDR3 is built from 13 residues. V shed 2 bases and J shed 6 bases, with 9 bases lying between them. CDR1 and CDR2 (germline): LNHDA, SQIVND (reference sequence). CDR3 region: CASSISGVDTQYF. In nucleotides, the CDR3 is TGTGCCAGTAGTATATCAGGGGTGGATACGCAGTATTTT. The full variable domain, in which reference TRBV19 and TRBJ2-3 provide the parts outside the CDR3, is DGGITQSPKYLFRKEGQNVTLSCEQNLNHDAMYWYRQDPGQGLRLIYYSQIVNDFQKGDIAEGYSVSREKKESFPLTVTSAQKNPTAFYLCASSISGVDTQYFGPGTRLTVL.

J is TRBJ2-7 and V is TRBV5-1; D possibly matches TRBD1 or TRBD2 (5 bases each). CDR3 length equals 15 residues. Germline loops: CDR1 SGHRS, CDR2 YFSETQ. V was trimmed by 0 bases and J by 3 bases, leaving 13 bases between them. CDR3 residues: CASSLGSWGNYEQYF. The CDR3 DNA is TGCGCCAGCAGCTTGGGGTCGTGGGGGAACTACGAGCAGTACTTC.

V gene TRBV7-3 combines with J gene TRBJ2-1; D perhaps matches TRBD1 (6 bases). Per the germline V gene, CDR1 is SGHTA and CDR2 is FQGTGA. V was cut by 2 bases and J by 9 bases, with 20 bases left in between. CDR3 length: 16 amino acids. CDR3 coding DNA: TGTGCCAGCAGCTTATTGGGGGCTAGTGTGAGGGGTGAGCAGTTCTTC. Translating gives CASSLLGASVRGEQFF.

This clone was seen only once. V is TRBV7-8 and J is TRBJ1-2; D may be TRBD1 (6 bases). This CDR3 contains 14 residues. Trimming pared 5 bases from V and 4 bases from J, leaving 14 bases between. CDR1 is SGHVS, CDR2 FQNEAQ, per germline. CDR3 amino acids: CASSRGGPLYGYTF. The CDR3 bases are TGTGCCAGCAGCCGCGGGGGGCCGCTCTATGGCTACACCTTC. Supplemented by reference TRBV7-8 and TRBJ1-2, the full variable domain reads GAGVSQSPRYKVAKRGQDVALRCDPISGHVSLFWYQQALGQGPEFLTYFQNEAQLDKSGLPSDRFFAERPEGSVSTLKIQRTQQEDSAVYLCASSRGGPLYGYTFGSGTRLTVV.